This passage covers 25 T cell receptor beta chains from one sample sequenced in a study of T cell responses to AZD1222 COVID-19 vaccine. This table comes from immunoSEQ multiplex PCR, and its TCRdb copy is limited to in-frame clones, with some not included. The sample lists more than 110,000 clones, roughly 92% occurring once. The material was peripheral blood, obtained on day 0 of AZD1222 vaccination. The receptors originated from an adult in good health.

This chain links TRBV11-3 with TRBJ1-1; D is perhaps TRBD1 (6 bases). The V gene lost 5 bases and the J gene lost 4 bases, with 11 bases spanning the gap. CDR3 length: 13 residues. Germline V lookup: CDR1 SGHNT, CDR2 YENEEA. CDR3 region: CASSPQGGTEAFF. The CDR3, as DNA: TGTGCCAGCAGCCCACAGGGTGGCACTGAAGCTTTCTTT.

The genes are TRBV27 and TRBJ1-6; the match to TRBD1 covers 8 bases. Looked up from germline, CDR1 is MNHEY and CDR2 is SMNVEV (reference sequence). The CDR3 runs 14 residues. The V gene end was trimmed by 2 bases and the J gene end by 13 bases; junction bases not matched to a gene: 7. CDR3 amino acids: CASSLKDRVFPLHF. CDR3 bases: TGTGCCAGCAGTTTAAAGGACAGGGTATTCCCCCTCCACTTT.

The chain recombines TRBV19 with TRBJ1-5; D may be TRBD1 (6 bases). CDR1 is LNHDA, CDR2 SQIVND, per germline (reference sequence). V was shortened by 4 bases and J by 7 bases, with 11 bases between the two germline ends. This CDR3 is built from 13 residues. The CDR3 DNA sequence: TGTGCCAGTAGTACACAGGGTTTGCAGCCCCAGCATTTT. Translation: CASSTQGLQPQHF.

The V gene is TRBV11-2, the J gene TRBJ2-3, with 7 nucleotides matching TRBD2. The CDR3 length is 14 residues. Germline V lookup: CDR1 SGHAT, CDR2 FQNNGV. J was trimmed by 6 bases and V by 3 bases; bases with no gene match: 6. The CDR3 DNA reads as TGTGCCAGCAGCTTTTCGGGAGGAGGGGATACGCAGTATTTT. Its protein product is CASSFSGGGDTQYF.

V gene TRBV12-3 or TRBV12-4 combines with J gene TRBJ1-1; a weak D match, TRBD1 (5 bases). The V and J ends lost 3 bases and 1 base respectively, with 6 bases between them. The CDR3 sequence is 13 residues long. For the CDR3, the DNA is TGTGCCAGCAGTTTCGACAGGAACACTGAAGCTTTCTTT. Residues: CASSFDRNTEAFF.

This clone was observed a few times. The chain couples TRBV29-1 to TRBJ1-1; 7 positions agree with TRBD1. There are 13 residues in the CDR3. The germline V gene encodes CDR1 SQVTM and CDR2 ANQGSEA. Losses at the gene ends were 7 bases for V and 0 bases for J; bases not matched to a gene: 5. CDR3 region: CSAFGTVNTEAFF. The CDR3 region has the DNA TGCAGCGCCTTCGGGACAGTGAACACTGAAGCTTTCTTT.

The chain carries TRBV29-1 and TRBJ1-6, with TRBD1 as a possible D gene (5 bases). Looked up from germline, CDR1 is SQVTM and CDR2 is ANQGSEA. The CDR3 extends over 12 amino acids. The ends were cut back, 7 bases at V and 7 bases at J, with 11 bases in the middle. CDR3 DNA sequence: TGCAGCGCCGGGACCGCAAATTCACCCCTCCACTTT. Residues: CSAGTANSPLHF.

The V call is TRBV4-1, the J call TRBJ2-2; 10 bases fit TRBD1. The V segment lost 3 bases and the J segment 1 base; nucleotides outside the gene matches: 8. The CDR3 sequence is 18 residues long. Germline V gene lookup returns CDR1 MGHRA and CDR2 YSYEKL. The CDR3, as DNA: TGCGCCAGCAGCCAGGGGACAGGGGTCGACCAGAACACCGGGGAGCTGTTTTTT. Protein sequence: CASSQGTGVDQNTGELFF.

The CDR3 sequence: CASSPAVNSYEQYF. Written as DNA, the CDR3 is TGTGCCAGCAGCCCGGCCGTAAACTCCTACGAGCAGTACTTC. The rearrangement uses TRBV5-4 and TRBJ2-7; D is ambiguous. The CDR3 has 14 residues. V was cut by 4 bases and J by 0 bases, with 11 bases left in between. The V gene's germline CDR1 is SGHNT and CDR2 YYREEE (reference sequence).

V usage is TRBV10-3 and J usage is TRBJ2-7, with 9 positions matching TRBD1. The length of the CDR3 is 14 residues. The V gene end was trimmed by 5 bases and the J gene end by 3 bases; junction bases not matched to a gene: 5. CDR1 and CDR2 from the germline V gene are ENHRY and SYGVKD. The CDR3 loop is CAISFGTGFYEQYF. In DNA, the CDR3 is TGTGCCATCAGTTTCGGGACAGGGTTCTACGAGCAGTACTTC.

The rearrangement uses TRBV28 and TRBJ1-5, with TRBD1 matching over 7 bases. The CDR3 runs to 21 residues. V dropped 7 bases and J dropped 2; count of bases not matched to a gene: 26. The germline gives CDR1 MDHEN, CDR2 SYDVKM. The CDR3 region has the DNA TGTGCCAGCACTGGGGACAGCAAGAGGGGTCGAACTTCGGGCGGCAATCAGCCCCAGCATTTT. Its translation: CASTGDSKRGRTSGGNQPQHF.

This rearrangement joins TRBV30 to TRBJ1-4; no clear D gene. This CDR3 is built from 12 residues. CDR1 is GTSNPN and CDR2 is SVGIG in the germline V gene (reference sequence). Trimming shortened V by 1 base and J by 4 bases, and 4 bases separated the two germline ends. The CDR3 is CAWSGYNEKLFF. The CDR3 nucleotides read TGTGCCTGGAGTGGTTATAATGAAAAACTGTTTTTT.

The J gene is TRBJ1-2, the V gene TRBV6-5, with D perhaps matching TRBD1 (5 bases). The V and J ends lost 5 bases and 6 bases respectively, with 13 bases between them. This CDR3 is 13 amino acids long. Looked up from germline, CDR1 is MNHEY and CDR2 is SVGAGI. DNA of the CDR3: TGTGCCAGCAGTCGGACCAGGGAGGATGGCTACACCTTC. Protein product: CASSRTREDGYTF.

The chain uses TRBV20-1 and TRBJ2-3; D gene uncertain. V lost 3 bases and J 5 bases, leaving 9 bases between the germline ends. Germline CDR1 reads DFQATT; CDR2 reads SNEGSKA (reference sequence). This CDR3 comprises 12 residues. This chain's CDR3 is CSASPAQDTQYF. The CDR3 nucleotides are TGCAGTGCTAGTCCTGCACAAGATACGCAGTATTTT.

The chain recombines TRBV10-3 with TRBJ2-3, with D hard to call. Germline values: CDR1 ENHRY, CDR2 SYGVKD. V lost 0 bases and J lost 0, with 4 bases in between. This CDR3 contains 14 residues. This chain's CDR3 is CAISESTSTDTQYF. CDR3 DNA: TGTGCCATCAGTGAGTCGACGAGCACAGATACGCAGTATTTT.

This clone was seen a single time. This chain joins TRBV6-5 and TRBJ1-4; D is unresolved. Germline lookup yields CDR1 MNHEY and CDR2 SVGAGI. V dropped 0 bases and J dropped 4 bases, with 9 bases sitting between them. This CDR3 has 15 amino acids. The CDR3 protein is CASSYSGQINEKLFF. As DNA, the CDR3 is TGTGCCAGCAGTTACTCGGGTCAGATTAATGAAAAACTGTTTTTT.

The CDR3 DNA reads TGTGCCAGCAGCCTTCTAGCGGGAGCCAGCTCCTACAATGAGCAGTTCTTC. Amino acid sequence: CASSLLAGASSYNEQFF. The V gene is TRBV3-1 (or the pseudogene TRBV3-2), the J gene TRBJ2-1; 10 bases are a match to TRBD2. Trimming took 4 bases from V and 0 from J; bases not matched to a gene: 6. The CDR3 consists of 17 residues. The V gene's germline CDR1 is LGHDT and CDR2 YNNKEL (reference sequence).

The rearrangement uses TRBV12-5 and TRBJ1-3; D not certain. V shed 5 bases and J shed 0 bases, with 8 bases lying between them. The germline CDR1 and CDR2 sequences are LGHNT and FRNRAP. This CDR3 is 14 amino acids long. The CDR3 loop is CASGIGSSGNTIYF. Written as DNA, the CDR3 is TGTGCTAGTGGTATCGGAAGCTCTGGAAACACCATATATTTT.

The chain couples TRBV5-1 to TRBJ1-6; 9 bases are shared with TRBD1. The CDR3 has 15 amino acids. Per the germline V gene, CDR1 is SGHRS and CDR2 is YFSETQ. J lost 6 bases, V lost 6 bases, and 7 bases had no gene match. CDR3 amino acids: CASNTAGQGNSPLHF. The DNA for the CDR3 is TGCGCCAGCAACACCGCGGGACAGGGTAATTCACCCCTCCACTTT.

The sample holds one count of this clone. The chain uses TRBV19 and TRBJ2-4; TRBD2 matches at 9 bases. CDR3 size: 17 residues. CDR1 is LNHDA, CDR2 SQIVND, per germline (reference sequence). Trimming at V came to 4 bases and at J to 0 bases, leaving 7 bases not matched to a gene. The CDR3 is CASSRSSGGLAKNIQYF. The DNA for the CDR3 is TGTGCCAGTAGTAGGTCGAGCGGGGGGTTAGCCAAAAACATTCAGTACTTC.

The gene calls are TRBV12-5 and TRBJ2-3; 7 nucleotides align to TRBD2. Germline V CDR1 and CDR2: LGHNT, FRNRAP. The CDR3 extends over 15 amino acids. The trim removed 6 bases at V and 0 bases at J, leaving 6 bases unmatched. The CDR3: CASGDTSVSTDTQYF. DNA of the CDR3: TGTGCTAGTGGGGACACTAGCGTAAGCACAGATACGCAGTATTTT.

The V gene is TRBV25-1, the J gene TRBJ1-6; D possibly corresponds to TRBD1 (5 bases). The CDR3 spans 12 residues. V lost 6 bases and J 7 bases, leaving 7 bases between the germline ends. CDR1 and CDR2 from the germline V gene are MGHDK and SYGVNS. The CDR3 bases are TGTGCCAGCAGGGGGACCAATTCACCCCTCCACTTT. The encoded protein is CASRGTNSPLHF.

The V and J genes are TRBV10-3 and TRBJ1-3, with 8 positions matching TRBD1. Germline V gene sequence: CDR1 ENHRY, CDR2 SYGVKD. J lost 0 bases, V lost 6 bases, and 19 bases had no gene match. CDR3 length: 20 residues. This CDR3 reads CAISEAGTGHFFSSGNTIYF. Written as DNA, the CDR3 is TGTGCCATCAGCGAGGCCGGGACAGGTCATTTTTTTAGCTCTGGAAACACCATATATTTT.

This clone was found once. This chain connects TRBV10-1 to TRBJ2-7; the D gene is possibly TRBD2 (6 bases). The V end lost 0 bases, the J end lost 5 bases, and 11 bases lay between the germline ends. The germline CDR1 and CDR2 sequences are WNHNN and SYGVQD (reference sequence). The CDR3 loop spans 14 amino acids. The CDR3 DNA sequence: TGCGCCAGCAGTGAGTCGGGACTTGTTAACGAGCAGTACTTC. Its translation is CASSESGLVNEQYF.

This sequence joins TRBV11-2 and TRBJ1-6; a weak D match, TRBD1 (6 bases). The germline V and J ends were trimmed by 0 bases and 7 bases, with 13 bases remaining between them. This CDR3 comprises 16 residues. Germline CDR1 is SGHAT and CDR2 is FQNNGV. In DNA form, the CDR3 reads TGTGCCAGCAGCTTAGATTGGCAGGGGACGAATTCACCCCTCCACTTT. This codes for CASSLDWQGTNSPLHF.